Listed below are T cell receptor beta chains from one sample, sequenced in a study of T cell responses to AZD1222 COVID-19 vaccine. Only in-frame clones appear in the TCRdb table, and some are missing; sequencing was by immunoSEQ multiplex PCR. The sample has 180,000 or so clones, 90% to 95% seen once; the top ten hold under 1.5%. The sequencing used peripheral blood, collected 28 days after the second AZD1222 dose. Receptors originate from an adult who received the AZD1222 COVID-19 vaccine. Both conserved end residues are part of each CDR3. The order of the fields is CDR3 protein, CDR3 DNA, J gene, D gene, clone size, V gene. D genes are given only for firm matches. A row's size may be missing; if present it is once, few, many or a size class.

CDR3aa: CAWRPLSGEQYF; CDR3nt: TGTGCCTGGAGGCCCCTGTCCGGCGAGCAGTACTTC; j_gene: TRBJ2-7; d_gene: NA; abundance: NA; v_gene: TRBV30
CDR3aa: CASSSTPLRGDSGNTIYF; CDR3nt: TGTGCCAGCAGCTCCACACCTTTAAGGGGGGACTCTGGAAACACCATATATTTT; j_gene: TRBJ1-3; d_gene: NA; abundance: NA; v_gene: TRBV7-9
CDR3aa: CSVVGGSSYNEQFF; CDR3nt: TGCAGCGTTGTAGGTGGGAGCTCCTACAATGAGCAGTTCTTC; j_gene: TRBJ2-1; d_gene: NA; abundance: once; v_gene: TRBV29-1
CDR3aa: CASSRASGFSGANVLTF; CDR3nt: TGTGCCAGCAGTAGGGCTAGCGGTTTCTCTGGGGCCAACGTCCTGACTTTC; j_gene: TRBJ2-6; d_gene: TRBD2; abundance: NA; v_gene: TRBV6-2/TRBV6-3
CDR3aa: CASSISGNSNQPQHF; CDR3nt: TGTGCCAGTAGTATCAGTGGGAATAGCAATCAGCCCCAGCATTTT; j_gene: TRBJ1-5; d_gene: NA; abundance: NA; v_gene: TRBV19
CDR3aa: CASSPTGEVNQPQHF; CDR3nt: TGTGCCAGCAGCCCCACAGGGGAGGTCAATCAGCCCCAGCATTTT; j_gene: TRBJ1-5; d_gene: TRBD1; abundance: NA; v_gene: TRBV7-9
CDR3aa: CASSIGTGSSYEQYF; CDR3nt: TGTGCCAGTAGTATAGGGACAGGAAGCTCCTACGAGCAGTACTTC; j_gene: TRBJ2-7; d_gene: TRBD1; abundance: NA; v_gene: TRBV19
CDR3aa: CASSEAKDRLYYGYTF; CDR3nt: TGTGCCAGCAGTGAAGCCAAGGACAGACTATACTATGGCTACACCTTC; j_gene: TRBJ1-2; d_gene: NA; abundance: once; v_gene: TRBV6-1
CDR3aa: CASGTGKYGYTF; CDR3nt: TGTGCCAGCGGGACGGGGAAGTATGGCTACACCTTC; j_gene: TRBJ1-2; d_gene: NA; abundance: NA; v_gene: TRBV28
CDR3aa: CASSFQGLSSYNEQFF; CDR3nt: TGCGCCAGCAGCTTTCAGGGACTGAGCTCCTACAATGAGCAGTTCTTC; j_gene: TRBJ2-1; d_gene: NA; abundance: NA; v_gene: TRBV5-1
CDR3aa: CASSVVGGEQFF; CDR3nt: TGTGCCAGCAGCGTAGTCGGCGGGGAGCAGTTCTTC; j_gene: TRBJ2-1; d_gene: NA; abundance: NA; v_gene: TRBV9
CDR3aa: CASSEAWDRLFF; CDR3nt: TGTGCCAGCAGTGAAGCTTGGGACAGGCTGTTTTTT; j_gene: TRBJ1-4; d_gene: TRBD1; abundance: NA; v_gene: TRBV2
CDR3aa: CASSPRDFGVGKSTEAFF; CDR3nt: TGTGCCAGCTCACCAAGGGATTTCGGAGTCGGGAAAAGCACTGAAGCTTTCTTT; j_gene: TRBJ1-1; d_gene: NA; abundance: NA; v_gene: TRBV18
CDR3aa: CASSEGYPSYGYTF; CDR3nt: TGTGCCAGCAGTGAGGGGTACCCCAGCTATGGCTACACCTTC; j_gene: TRBJ1-2; d_gene: NA; abundance: NA; v_gene: TRBV6-1
CDR3aa: CASSFPPVSSGRTDTQYF; CDR3nt: TGTGCCAGCAGCTTCCCGCCGGTGTCTAGCGGTCGCACAGATACGCAGTATTTT; j_gene: TRBJ2-3; d_gene: NA; abundance: NA; v_gene: TRBV21-1
CDR3aa: CASSGTGMNTGELFF; CDR3nt: TGTGCCAGCAGCGGGACAGGAATGAACACCGGGGAGCTGTTTTTT; j_gene: TRBJ2-2; d_gene: TRBD1; abundance: NA; v_gene: TRBV2
CDR3aa: CASNQGGDTEAFF; CDR3nt: TGTGCCAGCAACCAGGGAGGGGACACTGAAGCTTTCTTT; j_gene: TRBJ1-1; d_gene: NA; abundance: NA; v_gene: TRBV7-2
CDR3aa: CASSLEYEQYF; CDR3nt: TGTGCCAGCAGTTTAGAGTACGAGCAGTACTTC; j_gene: TRBJ2-7; d_gene: NA; abundance: NA; v_gene: TRBV2
CDR3aa: CASSPDRRGDTF; CDR3nt: TGTGCCAGCAGTCCAGATCGACGGGGAGACACCTTC; j_gene: TRBJ1-2; d_gene: NA; abundance: NA; v_gene: TRBV6-5
CDR3aa: CASNFPGQGETEAFF; CDR3nt: TGTGCCAGCAACTTCCCCGGACAGGGCGAGACTGAAGCTTTCTTT; j_gene: TRBJ1-1; d_gene: TRBD1; abundance: NA; v_gene: TRBV13
CDR3aa: CASSEAGTDKNTEAFF; CDR3nt: TGTGCCAGCAGTGAAGCGGGGACGGATAAGAACACTGAAGCTTTCTTT; j_gene: TRBJ1-1; d_gene: NA; abundance: NA; v_gene: TRBV2
CDR3aa: CASRAVEGSNQPQHF; CDR3nt: TGTGCCAGCAGGGCAGTGGAGGGAAGCAATCAGCCCCAGCATTTT; j_gene: TRBJ1-5; d_gene: NA; abundance: NA; v_gene: TRBV6-5
CDR3aa: CASSFTGGVQPQHF; CDR3nt: TGTGCCAGCAGTTTCACAGGGGGGGTTCAGCCCCAGCATTTT; j_gene: TRBJ1-5; d_gene: TRBD1; abundance: many; v_gene: TRBV6-2/TRBV6-3
CDR3aa: CATSRDLAANEKLFF; CDR3nt: TGTGCCACCAGCAGAGATCTGGCAGCTAATGAAAAACTGTTTTTT; j_gene: TRBJ1-4; d_gene: NA; abundance: NA; v_gene: TRBV15
CDR3aa: CASSKWAGTGNTIYF; CDR3nt: TGTGCCAGCAGCAAGTGGGCAGGGACTGGAAACACCATATATTTT; j_gene: TRBJ1-3; d_gene: NA; abundance: NA; v_gene: TRBV7-2
CDR3aa: CASSLSSGNQPQHF; CDR3nt: TGTGCCAGCAGTCTTTCCTCAGGGAATCAGCCCCAGCATTTT; j_gene: TRBJ1-5; d_gene: NA; abundance: NA; v_gene: TRBV7-9
CDR3aa: CASSLEGSQPQHF; CDR3nt: TGTGCCAGCAGCCTTGAGGGTAGTCAGCCCCAGCATTTT; j_gene: TRBJ1-5; d_gene: NA; abundance: NA; v_gene: TRBV3-1/TRBV3-2
CDR3aa: CASSIGTVNTEAFF; CDR3nt: TGTGCCAGCAGCATCGGGACGGTGAACACTGAAGCTTTCTTT; j_gene: TRBJ1-1; d_gene: NA; abundance: NA; v_gene: TRBV5-8
CDR3aa: CASSSPRRGRSSTDTQYF; CDR3nt: TGTGCCAGCAGCTCCCCTCGACGGGGCAGGTCTAGCACAGATACGCAGTATTTT; j_gene: TRBJ2-3; d_gene: NA; abundance: NA; v_gene: TRBV7-9
CDR3aa: CASSTPTAPYEQYF; CDR3nt: TGTGCCAGTAGTACACCGACAGCTCCGTACGAGCAGTACTTC; j_gene: TRBJ2-7; d_gene: NA; abundance: once; v_gene: TRBV19
CDR3aa: CASRRGEGTDTQYF; CDR3nt: TGTGCCAGTCGAAGGGGGGAGGGCACAGATACGCAGTATTTT; j_gene: TRBJ2-3; d_gene: NA; abundance: once; v_gene: TRBV9
CDR3aa: CASSSGQLFMNTEAFF; CDR3nt: TGTGCCAGCTCTTCGGGACAGCTCTTTATGAACACTGAAGCTTTCTTT; j_gene: TRBJ1-1; d_gene: TRBD1; abundance: NA; v_gene: TRBV18
CDR3aa: CASHREGVTGELFF; CDR3nt: TGTGCCAGCCATCGAGAGGGGGTCACCGGGGAGCTGTTTTTT; j_gene: TRBJ2-2; d_gene: NA; abundance: NA; v_gene: TRBV5-5
CDR3aa: CASSPPEEPTYNEQFF; CDR3nt: TGTGCCAGCTCACCACCGGAGGAGCCAACCTACAATGAGCAGTTCTTC; j_gene: TRBJ2-1; d_gene: NA; abundance: NA; v_gene: TRBV18
CDR3aa: CASSLGTGGKRNTEAFF; CDR3nt: TGCGCCAGCAGCTTGGGGACAGGGGGCAAAAGGAACACTGAAGCTTTCTTT; j_gene: TRBJ1-1; d_gene: TRBD1; abundance: NA; v_gene: TRBV5-1
CDR3aa: CSVTGTTLYEQYF; CDR3nt: TGCAGCGTGACCGGGACTACCCTCTACGAGCAGTACTTC; j_gene: TRBJ2-7; d_gene: TRBD2; abundance: NA; v_gene: TRBV29-1
CDR3aa: CASSMELSNQPQHF; CDR3nt: TGTGCCAGTAGTATGGAGCTGAGCAATCAGCCCCAGCATTTT; j_gene: TRBJ1-5; d_gene: NA; abundance: NA; v_gene: TRBV19
CDR3aa: CASSYSPAGGQYGYTF; CDR3nt: TGTGCCAGCAGTTACTCGCCGGCAGGGGGGCAATACGGCTACACCTTC; j_gene: TRBJ1-2; d_gene: TRBD1; abundance: NA; v_gene: TRBV6-6